One and the same sample provided the 5 T cell receptor beta chains below, sequenced in a study of cytomegalovirus exposure and HLA in healthy donors. With 60 Vbeta and 13 Jbeta primers, the PCR was carried out. The data were produced by immunoSEQ multiplex PCR, yet TCRdb's version contains in-frame clones alone and is incomplete. The data show about 140,000 clones, approximately 80% seen once. Sequencing was performed on PBMCs. The receptors were sampled from a woman in her thirties or forties in good health and CMV-seronegative.

The V call is TRBV25-1, the J call TRBJ1-1, with TRBD1 matching over 8 bases. The germline V gene encodes CDR1 MGHDK and CDR2 SYGVNS. The CDR3 contains 16 residues. V was pared by 3 bases and J by 4 bases, with 10 bases of the junction left unmatched. The CDR3 is CASSDHPGQGRTEAFF. DNA of the CDR3: TGTGCCAGCAGTGATCACCCTGGACAGGGACGCACTGAAGCTTTCTTT.

This chain uses TRBV13 with TRBJ1-1; D unresolved. The CDR3 length is 13 residues. Germline CDR1 PRHDT, CDR2 FYEKMQ (reference sequence). V dropped 2 bases and J dropped 1 base, with 5 bases sitting between them. In DNA form, the CDR3 reads TGTGCCAGCAGCTTAAGCGGGAACACTGAAGCTTTCTTT. This sequence encodes CASSLSGNTEAFF.

The V call is TRBV27, the J call TRBJ2-2, with 8 bases aligning to TRBD2. The CDR3 extends over 14 amino acids. V was clipped by 2 bases and J by 10 bases; unmatched bases: 6. Germline V gene sequence: CDR1 MNHEY, CDR2 SMNVEV (reference sequence). In DNA form, the CDR3 reads TGTGCCAGCAGTTTAAGGCGGGAGGACAAGGAGCTGTTTTTT. Translation gives CASSLRREDKELFF.

The chain employs TRBV18 and TRBJ2-1; TRBD1 is a possible D gene (5 bases). Trimming cost V 3 bases and J 5 bases, with 8 bases left between them. This CDR3 has 13 residues. In germline, CDR1 is KGHSH, CDR2 LQKENI. The CDR3 sequence: CASSPPGNNEQFF. DNA of the CDR3: TGTGCCAGCTCACCCCCAGGGAACAATGAGCAGTTCTTC.

The chain couples TRBV6-5 to TRBJ1-2; D is unclear. Trimming took off 2 bases at V and 8 bases at J, with 12 bases between the two ends. Germline V gene lookup returns CDR1 MNHEY and CDR2 SVGAGI. The CDR3 has 13 amino acids. CDR3 coding DNA: TGTGCCAGCAGTTACAGCGATTCTATGGGCTACACCTTC. This encodes CASSYSDSMGYTF.